This is a list of T cell receptor beta chains from one sample in a study of tumor-infiltrating lymphocytes in primary liver carcinoma. TCRdb redid the calling of the multiplex PCR reads with MiXCR, one entry per CDR3 protein. The sample yields over 100,000 distinct CDR3 sequences, 55% to 70% seen once. The sequencing input was tumor-adjacent normal liver tissue. The receptors come from a woman aged 55-70 years with primary liver carcinoma and hepatitis B virus infection. Both conserved end residues are part of each CDR3. Each record gives: CDR3 DNA, CDR3 protein, V gene, D gene, clone size, J gene. D genes are given only for firm matches. The size of a clone is reported for some rows only, either as once, few or many, or as a class for expanded clones.

DNA: TGTGCCAGCAGCCAAGCGTTGCGAGCGGGAGGCGTTATCAGGGAGCTGTTTTTT
CDR3: CASSQALRAGGVIRELFF
V: TRBV4-2
D: TRBD2
size: -
J: TRBJ2-2

DNA: TGTGCCAGCAGACCCGCCAGGGGCCGCACAGGTACGCAGTATTTT
CDR3: CASRPARGRTGTQYF
V: TRBV7-9
D: -
size: -
J: TRBJ2-3

DNA: TGCGCCAGCAGCCAACTCACAGGGATTTCATACGGGCAGTACTTC
CDR3: CASSQLTGISYGQYF
V: TRBV4-1
D: -
size: -
J: TRBJ2-7

DNA: TGTGCCAGCAGGACTAGCGGGATCGGCATCGGTGAGCTGTTTTTT
CDR3: CASRTSGIGIGELFF
V: TRBV12-3/TRBV12-4
D: TRBD2
size: -
J: TRBJ2-2

DNA: TGCAGCGTTGAGGGAGCACTAGCTCCTGAGTGGAATGAGCAGTTCTTC
CDR3: CSVEGALAPEWNEQFF
V: TRBV29-1
D: -
size: -
J: TRBJ2-1

DNA: TGTGCCAGCAGAGAGGCTTCAGGGGAAAACACTGAAGCTTTCTTT
CDR3: CASREASGENTEAFF
V: TRBV2
D: -
size: few
J: TRBJ1-1

DNA: TGTGCCAGTAGCGACACAGATACGCACTATTTT
CDR3: CASSDTDTHYF
V: TRBV12-3/TRBV12-4
D: -
size: -
J: TRBJ2-3

DNA: TGCACCAGCAGCTTGGTCATCGGACAGAACACCGGGGAGCTGTTTTTT
CDR3: CTSSLVIGQNTGELFF
V: TRBV5-1
D: -
size: -
J: TRBJ2-2

DNA: TGCGCCAGCAGCCAAGAAAGTACAGGGGGCCTAAAAAACATTCAGTACTTC
CDR3: CASSQESTGGLKNIQYF
V: TRBV4-1
D: TRBD1
size: many
J: TRBJ2-4

DNA: TGTGCCAGCAGTTTAGCAGAGAGAGAGACCCAGTACTTC
CDR3: CASSLAERETQYF
V: TRBV12-3/TRBV12-4
D: -
size: -
J: TRBJ2-5

DNA: TGTGCCAGTAGTATCTCCTCCGGGGTAGCGGAATACTACAATGAGCAGTTCTTC
CDR3: CASSISSGVAEYYNEQFF
V: TRBV19
D: -
size: few
J: TRBJ2-1

DNA: TGTTCTAGTGGTAGCGGGAGAGAATACAATGAGCAGTTCTTC
CDR3: CSSGSGREYNEQFF
V: TRBV12-5
D: TRBD2
size: -
J: TRBJ2-1

DNA: TGCAGCGTTAGCAAAGGACAGCCCTTCGAGCAGTACTTC
CDR3: CSVSKGQPFEQYF
V: TRBV29-1
D: -
size: -
J: TRBJ2-7

DNA: TGTGCCAGCAGCTGGGGGACAGGGGGTGGCTACACCTTC
CDR3: CASSWGTGGGYTF
V: TRBV6-5
D: TRBD1
size: -
J: TRBJ1-2

DNA: TGTACCAGCTGCCAACCTGGGCGGGAGCAGTTCTTC
CDR3: CTSCQPGREQFF
V: TRBV4-2
D: -
size: -
J: TRBJ2-1

DNA: TGTGCCAGCAGTTTAACGGGGAACACAGATACGCAGTATTTT
CDR3: CASSLTGNTDTQYF
V: TRBV28
D: -
size: once
J: TRBJ2-3

DNA: TGTGCCTGGAGTGACTCAGCGGGAGTGGGGACCGGAGGGCTGTTTTTT
CDR3: CAWSDSAGVGTGGLFF
V: TRBV30
D: TRBD2
size: -
J: TRBJ2-2

DNA: TGTGCCAACAGGGAGTCCGGAGACAATCAGCCCCAGCATTTT
CDR3: CANRESGDNQPQHF
V: TRBV6-6
D: -
size: -
J: TRBJ1-5

DNA: TGTGCCAGCAGCTATACCAGGGGGCTGAATCAGCCCCAGCATTTT
CDR3: CASSYTRGLNQPQHF
V: TRBV7-9
D: TRBD1
size: -
J: TRBJ1-5

DNA: TGTGCCAGCAGTTGGGTTAACACCGGGGAGCTGTTTTTT
CDR3: CASSWVNTGELFF
V: TRBV28
D: -
size: few
J: TRBJ2-2

DNA: TGTGCCAGCAGCTTGGGGGGGCAGGGCTCGAATGAAAAACCGTTATTT
CDR3: CASSLGGQGSNEKPLF
V: TRBV5-4
D: -
size: -
J: TRBJ1-4

DNA: TGTGCCAGCAGTCTCGGGACAGCCTTAAACACCGGGGAGCTGTTTTTT
CDR3: CASSLGTALNTGELFF
V: TRBV6-2/TRBV6-3
D: TRBD1
size: many
J: TRBJ2-2

DNA: TGTGCCAACAGTCCAGGACAGGGCGGAGCCCACTACTCTGGTGCCAACGTCCTGACTTTC
CDR3: CANSPGQGGAHYSGANVLTF
V: TRBV28
D: TRBD1
size: few
J: TRBJ2-6

DNA: TGTGCCAGCAAGGATTGGGGGGTCCCTAACTATGGCTACACCTTC
CDR3: CASKDWGVPNYGYTF
V: TRBV12-3/TRBV12-4
D: -
size: many
J: TRBJ1-2

DNA: TGCAGCGCGACCGGGAATTTAGCCAAAAACATTCAGTACTTC
CDR3: CSATGNLAKNIQYF
V: TRBV29-1
D: -
size: many
J: TRBJ2-4

DNA: TGTGCCAGCAGCTTAGGGGTGGGTCATACCCAATACTTC
CDR3: CASSLGVGHTQYF
V: TRBV11-2
D: -
size: -
J: TRBJ2-5

DNA: TGTGCCAGCAGCATTATCTTGGGGGCTGGAGCTTTCTTT
CDR3: CASSIILGAGAFF
V: TRBV7-8
D: -
size: -
J: TRBJ1-1

DNA: TGCAGTGTCCTCGGACTAGCGGCCCAACCCTACGAGCAGTACTTC
CDR3: CSVLGLAAQPYEQYF
V: TRBV29-1
D: TRBD2
size: -
J: TRBJ2-7

DNA: TGTGCCAGCAGTTTAGGGGAAATGGCAGGGAATGAGCAGTTCTTC
CDR3: CASSLGEMAGNEQFF
V: TRBV28
D: -
size: many
J: TRBJ2-1

DNA: TGTGCCAGCACCTCCGGACAGGGAGGAACTAATGAAAAACTGTTTTTT
CDR3: CASTSGQGGTNEKLFF
V: TRBV6-5
D: TRBD1
size: many
J: TRBJ1-4

DNA: TGCAGCGCTGTCCTAGTGGGAGAGACCCAGTACTTC
CDR3: CSAVLVGETQYF
V: TRBV29-1
D: -
size: -
J: TRBJ2-5

DNA: TGTGCCAGCAGCCAAGTTGGCGGCATAGATACGCAGTATTTT
CDR3: CASSQVGGIDTQYF
V: TRBV4-2
D: -
size: -
J: TRBJ2-3

DNA: TGTGCCAGGAGCTTCAAGGGGGCCCGTGCCAATGAGCAGTTCTTC
CDR3: CARSFKGARANEQFF
V: TRBV11-2
D: TRBD1
size: -
J: TRBJ2-1

DNA: TGTGCCAGCAGCTTAGATCTTTGGCCGTGGGACTTCAGTGAGCAGTTCTTC
CDR3: CASSLDLWPWDFSEQFF
V: TRBV11-2
D: -
size: -
J: TRBJ2-1

DNA: TGCGCCAGCAGCCAATCAGATAACTATGGCTACACCTTC
CDR3: CASSQSDNYGYTF
V: TRBV4-1
D: -
size: many
J: TRBJ1-2

DNA: TGTGCCGGCAAAAAACGGGACTTCCCCACAGATACGCAGTATTTT
CDR3: CAGKKRDFPTDTQYF
V: TRBV6-2/TRBV6-3
D: -
size: -
J: TRBJ2-3

DNA: TGTGCCAGCAGCTTAAGGGGGGGCAATTCACCCCTCCACTTT
CDR3: CASSLRGGNSPLHF
V: TRBV7-8
D: -
size: many
J: TRBJ1-6

DNA: TGCGCCAGCAGCCAACTAAGGGAGAACTATGGCTACACCTTC
CDR3: CASSQLRENYGYTF
V: TRBV4-1
D: -
size: many
J: TRBJ1-2

DNA: TGTGCCAGCAGCCAAGGTCCACCAGGGGGTAGTTATTGCTACACCTTC
CDR3: CASSQGPPGGSYCYTF
V: TRBV4-2
D: TRBD1
size: -
J: TRBJ1-2

DNA: TGTGCCTGGAGTGGGACAGGGGTGGCCGGGAAGCTGTTTTTT
CDR3: CAWSGTGVAGKLFF
V: TRBV30
D: TRBD1
size: -
J: TRBJ2-2

DNA: TGTGCCAACAGCCCAGGGCCTAGCGGTATAGACTATGAGCAGTTCTTC
CDR3: CANSPGPSGIDYEQFF
V: TRBV7-9
D: TRBD2
size: -
J: TRBJ2-1